A selection of T cell receptor beta chains follows, all from one sample in a study of cytomegalovirus exposure and HLA in healthy donors. Using immunoSEQ multiplex PCR, the repertoire was profiled, and TCRdb retains in-frame clones only, with some absent. The sample has about 98,000 clones, around 80% seen once; the top ten hold 8% to 9%. Sequenced sample: PBMCs. The receptor source for this set is a human donor in good health. CDR3s include the opening cysteine and the closing phenylalanine or tryptophan. A D gene is named only where the DNA matches it firmly. Some rows have no size entry. The others give once, few or many, or a class for an expanded clone.

TRBJ1-1 NA TRBV25-1 few CASRPWGLVAEAFF TGTGCCAGCAGACCGTGGGGACTCGTCGCTGAAGCTTTCTTT
TRBJ1-5 NA TRBV29-1 NA CSVETGIGSPQHF TGCAGCGTTGAAACGGGGATAGGGTCGCCCCAGCATTTT
TRBJ2-7 NA TRBV7-8 NA CASSFFSGDEQYF TGTGCCAGCAGCTTTTTCTCAGGTGACGAGCAGTACTTC
TRBJ2-3 TRBD2 TRBV18 NA CASSPPLAGATDTQYF TGTGCCAGCTCACCACCTCTAGCGGGAGCTACCGATACGCAGTATTTT
TRBJ2-2 NA TRBV18 NA CASSPSQAGGELFF TGTGCCAGCTCACCCAGCCAGGCGGGCGGGGAGCTGTTTTTT
TRBJ1-5 TRBD1 TRBV9 NA CASSSTGISNQPQHF TGTGCCAGCAGCTCGACAGGGATAAGCAATCAGCCCCAGCATTTT
TRBJ2-1 TRBD2 TRBV4-1 NA CASSLGGAGLAGGPSYNEQFF TGCGCCAGCAGCCTCGGAGGTGCGGGACTAGCGGGGGGACCTTCCTACAATGAGCAGTTCTTC
TRBJ1-1 NA TRBV2 few CASTPTAGANTEAFF TGTGCCAGCACTCCAACGGCAGGGGCGAACACTGAAGCTTTCTTT
TRBJ2-1 TRBD1 TRBV7-8 once CASRNPQGFADEQFF TGTGCCAGCAGGAACCCACAGGGGTTTGCAGACGAGCAGTTCTTC
TRBJ1-5 NA TRBV19 NA CASSITGAKNQPQHF TGTGCCAGTAGTATAACAGGCGCCAAAAATCAGCCCCAGCATTTT
TRBJ1-1 TRBD1 TRBV7-8 NA CASSFGDHRGSLAFF TGCGCCAGCAGCTTTGGGGATCACAGGGGATCTTTAGCTTTCTTT
TRBJ1-2 NA TRBV15 NA CATSFPERGYGYTF TGTGCCACCAGCTTCCCTGAGAGGGGGTATGGCTACACCTTC
TRBJ2-7 TRBD2 TRBV30 NA CAWSARVGAGGWFLYEQYF TGTGCCTGGAGCGCCCGGGTGGGAGCGGGAGGATGGTTTCTGTACGAGCAGTACTTC
TRBJ2-7 NA TRBV6-1 NA CASSGSSYEQYF TGTGCCAGCAGTGGGAGCTCCTACGAGCAGTACTTC
TRBJ2-7 TRBD2 TRBV5-4 few CASSRSGSLPNEQYF TGTGCCAGCAGCCGTAGCGGGAGTCTTCCCAACGAGCAGTACTTC
TRBJ1-1 NA TRBV5-6 NA CASSGGGWDTEAFF TGTGCCAGCAGCGGGGGGGGTTGGGACACTGAAGCTTTCTTT
TRBJ2-3 TRBD1 TRBV27 NA CASSGTGQGMGGTQYF TGTGCCAGCAGTGGAACGGGACAGGGTATGGGAGGTACGCAGTATTTT
TRBJ1-5 NA TRBV5-1 few CASSLNSKNQPQHF TGCGCCAGCAGCTTGAACAGCAAGAATCAGCCCCAGCATTTT
TRBJ1-2 NA TRBV9 NA CASSPRTDPFGYTF TGTGCCAGCAGCCCCCGGACAGACCCCTTTGGCTACACCTTC
TRBJ2-7 NA TRBV7-6 NA CASSLVRQANAYEQYF TGTGCCAGCAGCTTAGTCAGACAGGCAAACGCCTACGAGCAGTACTTC
TRBJ2-7 NA TRBV6-5 NA CASSRGETGPYEQYF TGTGCCAGCTCCCGCGGAGAGACAGGCCCCTACGAGCAGTACTTC
TRBJ1-2 NA TRBV9 few CASSARQARTGGYTF TGTGCCAGCAGCGCCCGACAGGCCCGGACGGGAGGCTACACCTTC
TRBJ1-1 TRBD1 TRBV6-5 NA CATRTGTVNTEAFF TGTGCCACCCGAACCGGGACAGTGAACACTGAAGCTTTCTTT
TRBJ2-1 TRBD1 TRBV19 NA CASSAGTGHNEQFF TGTGCCAGTAGTGCCGGGACAGGGCATAATGAGCAGTTCTTC
TRBJ2-2 NA TRBV10-1 NA CASSAGWTGELFF TGCGCCAGCAGTGCAGGGTGGACCGGGGAGCTGTTTTTT
TRBJ1-4 TRBD1 TRBV6-1 few CASSESGQEGKLFF TGTGCCAGCAGTGAATCAGGACAGGAGGGAAAACTGTTTTTT
TRBJ1-1 NA TRBV9 NA CASSGGHYTEAFF TGTGCCAGCAGCGGGGGACACTACACTGAAGCTTTCTTT
TRBJ1-1 NA TRBV6-5 few CASSRGETEAFF TGTGCCAGCTCCAGGGGAGAAACTGAAGCTTTCTTT
TRBJ1-2 TRBD1 TRBV5-6 NA CASSFAGRGLHGYTF TGTGCCAGCAGCTTTGCAGGCAGGGGGCTCCATGGCTACACCTTC
TRBJ1-5 TRBD1 TRBV6-5 few CASTLRTGSQPQHF TGTGCCAGCACTCTACGGACAGGGTCTCAGCCCCAGCATTTT
TRBJ1-1 NA TRBV27 few CASSRGTEAFF TGTGCCAGCAGCAGGGGCACTGAAGCTTTCTTT
TRBJ1-1 NA TRBV19 NA CASSERRGTEAFF TGTGCCAGTAGTGAGCGAAGGGGAACTGAAGCTTTCTTT
TRBJ1-6 TRBD1 TRBV6-5 NA CASRRTGNNSPLHF TGTGCCAGCAGACGGACAGGGAATAATTCACCCCTCCACTTT
TRBJ1-2 NA TRBV9 NA CASKIQGWVPWILLNYGYTF TGTGCCAGCAAAATACAGGGTTGGGTCCCATGGATCTTGTTAAACTATGGCTACACCTTC
TRBJ1-5 NA TRBV2 NA CASSVGGQPQHF TGTGCCAGCAGTGTGGGGGGACAGCCCCAGCATTTT
TRBJ2-1 TRBD2 TRBV6-5 NA CASSYSLAGGFEQFF TGTGCCAGCAGTTACTCGCTAGCGGGGGGATTTGAGCAGTTCTTC
TRBJ2-3 TRBD2 TRBV11-2 NA CASRLTSGPAHF TGTGCCAGCAGACTTACTAGCGGACCCGCGCATTTT
TRBJ1-4 TRBD1 TRBV25-1 few CASSDYLTGGPEKLFF TGTGCCAGCAGTGATTATCTTACAGGGGGCCCTGAAAAACTGTTTTTT
TRBJ2-7 TRBD1 TRBV18 NA CASSRFAQGAYEQYF TGTGCCAGCTCACGGTTTGCACAGGGGGCTTACGAGCAGTACTTC
TRBJ1-1 NA TRBV7-6 NA CASSSRGSDTEAFF TGTGCCAGCAGCTCCAGGGGATCGGACACTGAAGCTTTCTTT
TRBJ1-2 TRBD1 TRBV29-1 NA CSVDGTGTYGYTF TGCAGCGTTGATGGGACAGGGACCTATGGCTACACCTTC
TRBJ1-6 NA TRBV5-1 NA CASSILTGDNSPLHF TGCGCCAGCAGCATCCTTACAGGTGACAATTCACCCCTCCACTTT
TRBJ2-7 TRBD1 TRBV27 NA CASRGDSYEQYF TGTGCCAGCAGGGGGGACAGCTACGAGCAGTACTTC
TRBJ1-5 NA TRBV19 few CASSLPGASQPQHF TGTGCCAGTAGTCTCCCTGGAGCGAGCCAGCCCCAGCATTTT
TRBJ2-7 NA TRBV29-1 NA CSVSTGTYEQYF TGCAGCGTCTCGACTGGCACCTACGAGCAGTACTTC
TRBJ1-1 TRBD1 TRBV23-1 NA CASKKQGAGEAFF TGCGCCAGCAAAAAACAGGGGGCAGGTGAAGCTTTCTTT
TRBJ2-4 TRBD1 TRBV2 NA CASSGDRGRNIQYF TGTGCCAGCAGTGGGGACAGGGGAAGAAACATTCAGTACTTC
TRBJ1-4 TRBD1 TRBV5-1 NA CASRKTGDVDEKLFF TGCGCCAGCAGAAAAACAGGGGACGTCGATGAAAAACTGTTTTTT
TRBJ1-2 NA TRBV5-4 NA CASSSDSYGYTF TGTGCCAGCAGCTCGGACAGCTATGGCTACACCTTC
TRBJ2-1 TRBD1 TRBV6-5 NA CASRKTGGPYNEQFF TGTGCCAGCAGAAAAACAGGGGGCCCCTACAATGAGCAGTTCTTC
TRBJ2-1 NA TRBV4-2 NA CASAPGLAGYNEQFF TGTGCCAGCGCCCCGGGACTGGCAGGCTACAATGAGCAGTTCTTC
TRBJ1-2 NA TRBV7-9 NA CASSFFQGIVNYGYTF TGTGCCAGCAGCTTCTTCCAGGGGATTGTTAACTATGGCTACACCTTC
TRBJ2-7 TRBD1 TRBV5-1 once CASNSRGLDEQYF TGCGCCAGCAACTCCAGGGGGTTGGACGAGCAGTACTTC
TRBJ1-5 NA TRBV14 NA CASSQGGSANQPQHF TGTGCCAGCAGCCAAGGAGGGTCAGCCAATCAGCCCCAGCATTTT
TRBJ2-1 NA TRBV5-1 NA CASSLSGSSLIYNEQFF TGCGCCAGCAGCTTGTCTGGTAGTAGCCTCATATACAATGAGCAGTTCTTC
TRBJ2-5 TRBD2 TRBV2 NA CASSEMGALAGGSRETQYF TGTGCCAGCAGTGAGATGGGGGCCTTAGCGGGGGGGTCTCGAGAGACCCAGTACTTC